The 5 T cell receptor beta chains given below trace back to one sample, sequenced in a study of T cell repertoires in cytomegalovirus infection. Their specific antigens are unknown. MiXCR, applied by TCRdb to the reads, yields one record per CDR3 protein. The sample lists about 920,000 distinct CDR3 sequences; 25% to 40% were seen once. Source: cultured CD8+ T cells from PBMCs, taken from culture after CMV antigen stimulation. Receptors originate from a human donor in good health (CMV status not recorded). Some clones in this sample may be carry-over from other donors' samples.

This clonotype was picked up a small number of times. The V gene is TRBV7-9, the J gene TRBJ1-2; D unclear. Germline V gene lookup returns CDR1 SEHNR and CDR2 FQNEAQ (reference sequence). Trimming shortened V by 7 bases and J by 6 bases, and 15 bases separated the two germline ends. This CDR3 has 13 residues. This chain's CDR3 is CASTRASWDGYTF. CDR3 nucleotide sequence: TGTGCCAGCACCCGGGCCTCGTGGGATGGCTACACCTTC.

This clonotype turned up a few times. This chain joins TRBV7-9 and TRBJ2-1; D call uncertain. CDR1 and CDR2 (germline): SEHNR, FQNEAQ (reference sequence). This CDR3 has 13 amino acids. V was clipped by 1 base and J by 14 bases, with 15 bases between them. The CDR3 region is CASSLDGRYVEFF. In DNA, the CDR3 is TGTGCCAGCAGCTTAGACGGGCGATATGTGGAGTTCTTC.

This chain connects TRBV5-5 to TRBJ2-3; 9 positions agree with TRBD1. The germline CDR1 and CDR2 sequences are SGHKS and YYEKEE (reference sequence). This CDR3 comprises 16 residues. The J segment lost 3 bases and the V segment lost 3 bases, leaving 8 bases of the junction unmatched. CDR3 amino acids: CASSSPGTGKTDTQYF. The CDR3 DNA reads TGTGCCAGCAGCTCCCCCGGGACAGGGAAAACAGATACGCAGTATTTT.

The rearrangement joins TRBV7-3 to TRBJ1-1; unclear D gene. There are 14 residues in the CDR3. The V gene's germline CDR1 is SGHTA and CDR2 FQGTGA. Trimming pared 5 bases from V and 3 bases from J, leaving 13 bases between. The CDR3 region is CASSAPGRDTEAFF. CDR3 coding DNA: TGTGCCAGCAGCGCCCCGGGCCGGGACACTGAAGCTTTCTTT.

The chain links TRBV6-6 to TRBJ1-1; D may be TRBD1 (5 bases). The germline V gene has CDR1 MNHNY and CDR2 SVGAGI (reference sequence). CDR3 size: 15 residues. Trimming took off 5 bases at V and 3 bases at J, with 16 bases between the two ends. CDR3 in amino acids: CASSIPGPLYTEAFF. The CDR3 region has the DNA TGTGCCAGCAGTATACCGGGACCTCTTTACACTGAAGCTTTCTTT.